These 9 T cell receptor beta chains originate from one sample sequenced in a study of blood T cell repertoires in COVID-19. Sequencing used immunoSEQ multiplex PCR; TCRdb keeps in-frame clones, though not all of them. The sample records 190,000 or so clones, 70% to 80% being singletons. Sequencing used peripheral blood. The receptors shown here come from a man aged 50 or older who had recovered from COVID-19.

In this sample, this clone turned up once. CDR3 residues: CSVKDRTGESGYTF. CDR3 coding DNA: TGCAGCGTTAAGGACAGGACGGGGGAGTCGGGCTACACCTTC. The chain joins TRBV29-1 to TRBJ1-2; TRBD1 matches 7 bases. CDR1 and CDR2 from the germline V gene are SQVTM and ANQGSEA. Trimming removed 5 bases from V and 8 bases from J; junction bases left unmatched: 14. The CDR3 is 14 amino acids.

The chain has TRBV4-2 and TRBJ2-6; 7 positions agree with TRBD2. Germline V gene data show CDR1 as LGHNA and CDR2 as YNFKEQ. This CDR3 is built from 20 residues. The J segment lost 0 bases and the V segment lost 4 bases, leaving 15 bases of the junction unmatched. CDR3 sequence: CASSRQIPGLTASGANVLTF. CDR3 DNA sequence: TGTGCCAGCAGCCGACAAATACCGGGACTAACTGCCTCTGGGGCCAACGTCCTGACTTTC.

CDR3 nucleotides: TGTGCCAGTAGTGTGGGACTGAGCTCCTACGAGCAGTACTTC. Translation gives CASSVGLSSYEQYF. J is TRBJ2-7 and V is TRBV19; TRBD2 is a possible D gene (6 bases). V was pared by 5 bases and J by 0 bases, with 11 bases between. From germline, CDR1 is LNHDA and CDR2 SQIVND (reference sequence). This CDR3 contains 14 residues. The full variable domain, in which reference TRBV19 and TRBJ2-7 provide the parts outside the CDR3, is DGGITQSPKYLFRKEGQNVTLSCEQNLNHDAMYWYRQDPGQGLRLIYYSQIVNDFQKGDIAEGYSVSREKKESFPLTVTSAQKNPTAFYLCASSVGLSSYEQYFGPGTRLTVT.

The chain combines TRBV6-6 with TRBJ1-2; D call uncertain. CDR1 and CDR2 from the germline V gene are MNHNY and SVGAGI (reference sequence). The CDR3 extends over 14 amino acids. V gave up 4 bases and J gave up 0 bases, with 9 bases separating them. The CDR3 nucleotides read TGTGCCAGCAGTTGGCAGCGTTCTAACTATGGCTACACCTTC. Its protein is CASSWQRSNYGYTF.

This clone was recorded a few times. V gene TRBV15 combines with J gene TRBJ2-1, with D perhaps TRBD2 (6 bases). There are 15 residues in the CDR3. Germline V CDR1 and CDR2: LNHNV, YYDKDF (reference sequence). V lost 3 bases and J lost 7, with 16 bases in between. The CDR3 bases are TGTGCCACCAGCAGGCTCGTGGAGGGTGCAAATGAGCAGTTCTTC. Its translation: CATSRLVEGANEQFF.

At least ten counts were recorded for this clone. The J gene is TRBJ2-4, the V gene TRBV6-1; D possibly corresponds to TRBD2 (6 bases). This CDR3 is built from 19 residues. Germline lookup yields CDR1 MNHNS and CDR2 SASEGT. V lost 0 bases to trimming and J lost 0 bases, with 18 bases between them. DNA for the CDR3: TGTGCCAGCAGTGAAGCAATAGGTCGCGGGGAGAGAGCCAAAAACATTCAGTACTTC. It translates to CASSEAIGRGERAKNIQYF.

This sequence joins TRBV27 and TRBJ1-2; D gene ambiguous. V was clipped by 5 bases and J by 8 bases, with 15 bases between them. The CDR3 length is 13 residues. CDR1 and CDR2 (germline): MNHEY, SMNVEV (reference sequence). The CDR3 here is CASSPYDTYGYTF. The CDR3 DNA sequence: TGTGCCAGCAGTCCATACGACACTTACGGCTACACCTTC.

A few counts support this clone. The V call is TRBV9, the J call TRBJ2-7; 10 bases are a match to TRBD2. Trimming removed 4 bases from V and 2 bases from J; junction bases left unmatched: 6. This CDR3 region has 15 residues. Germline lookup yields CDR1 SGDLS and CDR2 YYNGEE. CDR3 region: CASSSRTSGAYEQYF. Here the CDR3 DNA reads TGTGCCAGCAGCTCCAGGACTAGCGGAGCCTACGAGCAGTACTTC.

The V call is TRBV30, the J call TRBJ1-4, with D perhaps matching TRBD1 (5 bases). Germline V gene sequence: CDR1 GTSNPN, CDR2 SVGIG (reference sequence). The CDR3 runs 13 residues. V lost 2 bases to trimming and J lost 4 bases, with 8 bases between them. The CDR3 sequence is CAWSRGLNEKLFF. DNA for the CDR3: TGTGCCTGGAGTAGGGGACTTAATGAAAAACTGTTTTTT.